One sample yielded the 5 T cell receptor beta chains listed below, sequenced in a study of T cells expressing NK-cell markers. Reanalyzing the 5' RACE reads, TCRdb keeps one entry per CDR3 protein, without DNA. The sample table sets out approximately 440,000 distinct CDR3 sequences. The specimen sequenced was blood T cells: a sorted CD56 or NKG2C T cell subset, CD4+ or CD8+ T cells, or bulk PBMC T cells (not recorded which). The source of these receptors is a woman in her forties or fifties in good health.

The rearrangement uses TRBV7-9 and TRBJ2-1; TCRdb returns TRBD2, unconfirmable since there is no DNA. The CDR3 extends over 15 amino acids. From germline, CDR1 is SEHNR and CDR2 FQNEAQ (reference sequence). The CDR3 spells CASSLDGSGIDEQFF.

V is TRBV5-1 and J is TRBJ2-1. The CDR3 is 12 residues long. Germline V gene lookup returns CDR1 SGHRS and CDR2 YFSETQ. The CDR3 sequence is CASSLGLGEQFF.

CDR3 loop: CASGMSSYNEQFF. The chain combines TRBV7-9 with TRBJ2-1. Germline CDR1 is SEHNR and CDR2 is FQNEAQ (reference sequence). This CDR3 has 13 residues.

The chain has TRBV6-2 or TRBV6-3 and TRBJ2-2; TCRdb outputs TRBD2, but without DNA this stays unchecked. The CDR3 length is 16 residues. Germline V gene lookup returns CDR1 MNHEY and CDR2 SVGEGT. CDR3 sequence: CASSLFSGGPGGELFF.

The gene calls are TRBV9 and TRBJ2-7; TCRdb's D call of TRBD2 is untestable without DNA. This CDR3 is 15 amino acids long. CDR1 SGDLS and CDR2 YYNGEE come from the germline V gene. The CDR3 sequence is CASSVSSRTSYEQYF.